The clone carrying this T cell receptor beta chain has more than one count but fewer than ten. In TCRdb, the multiplex PCR reads were re-called with MiXCR into one record per CDR3 protein. The repertoire holds about 15,000 distinct CDR3 sequences, around 47% seen once, with around 30% in the top ten. This specimen comes from a study of breast tumors, draining lymph nodes, adjacent tissues. Germline V gives CDR1 SEHNR, CDR2 FQNEAQ (reference sequence). The CDR3 loop spans 12 amino acids. V shed 6 bases and J shed 11 bases, with 16 bases lying between them. The origin of this receptor is a female donor with breast cancer. Some clones in this sample may be carry-over from other donors' samples. Sequencing input: tumor-adjacent breast tissue. The chain joins TRBV7-9 to TRBJ1-1; D unresolved. Here the CDR3 reads CASSAYLGGAFF. CDR3 DNA: TGTGCCAGCAGTGCGTACCTCGGTGGGGCTTTCTTT.